Detailed here is one T cell receptor beta chain. During active infection, Seattle patients enrolled and were then monitored through disease. The data were obtained in a study of blood T cell repertoires in COVID-19. For the study at large: There were acute and convalescent COVID-19 samples, and they came from the United States, Italy and Spain.

V lost 6 bases to trimming and J lost 1 base, with 12 bases between them. The CDR3 consists of 15 residues. The germline gives CDR1 LNHDA, CDR2 SQIVND (reference sequence). Generated by immunoSEQ multiplex PCR, the TCRdb table keeps only in-frame clones and is missing some. This table has approximately 290,000 clones, roughly 80% appearing once. The origin of this receptor is a person aged 65-85 years with COVID-19, enrolled during active disease. The chain is built from TRBV19 and TRBJ1-4, with a tentative D call TRBD1 (6 bases). The sample taken for sequencing was peripheral blood. CDR3 bases: TGTGCCAGTAGCGAACAGGGTGTAACTAATGAAAAACTGTTTTTT. Translated: CASSEQGVTNEKLFF.